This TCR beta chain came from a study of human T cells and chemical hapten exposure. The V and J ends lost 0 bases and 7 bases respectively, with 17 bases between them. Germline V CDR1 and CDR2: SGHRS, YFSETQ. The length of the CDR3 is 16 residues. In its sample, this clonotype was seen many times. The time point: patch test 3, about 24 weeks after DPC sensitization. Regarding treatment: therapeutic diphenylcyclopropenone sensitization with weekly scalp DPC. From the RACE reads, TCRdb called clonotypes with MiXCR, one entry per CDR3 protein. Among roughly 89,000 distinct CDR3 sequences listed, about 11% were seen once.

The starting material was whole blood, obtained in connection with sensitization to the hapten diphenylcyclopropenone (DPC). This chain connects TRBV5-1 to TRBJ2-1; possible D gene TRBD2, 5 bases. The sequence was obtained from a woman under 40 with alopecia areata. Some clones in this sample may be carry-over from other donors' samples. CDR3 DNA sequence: TGCGCCAGCAGCTTGGCCGCTAGCTCCATAGGAAATGAGCAGTTCTTC. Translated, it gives CASSLAASSIGNEQFF.